The 16 T cell receptor beta chains presented below share a single source sample, sequenced in a study of T-cell reconstitution after alpha-beta-depleted transplantation in children (dated by TCRdb to 2016 to 2017). Libraries were prepared through PCR. This sample was sequenced with an Illumina HiSeq 2500. TCR libraries were prepared with molecular barcoding, using unique molecular identifiers to normalize TCRbeta repertoire quantification. Clones were called with MiXCR by TCRdb after fastp trimmed the public reads at Q25, and only in-frame beta chains were retained. Each record represents a unique CDR3 protein, reported with the most common genes and DNA among its rows. The sample includes a few hundred thousand distinct CDR3 sequences, with approximately 42% observed a single time. The ten biggest clones cover 27% of the sample. The intended sense of this specimen's treatment or condition label: allogeneic hematopoietic cell transplantation with graft depleted of TCRalphabeta T cells and CD19 B cells.

The source was PBMCs, collected before TCRalphabeta/CD19-depleted stem cell transplant. These receptors were collected from a girl under 10 years old with aplastic anemia, due to receive a stem cell transplant.

This clonotype was detected a few times. The rearrangement links TRBV6-1 to TRBJ2-2; D gene unclear. The CDR3 covers 13 residues. The germline V and J ends were trimmed by 5 bases and 7 bases, with 11 bases remaining between them. Looked up from germline, CDR1 is MNHNS and CDR2 is SASEGT. The CDR3 bases are TGTGCCAGCAGTCCCTACCGGGTCGGGGAGCTGTTTTTT. It is translated as CASSPYRVGELFF.

The chain employs TRBV28 and TRBJ2-3, with a tentative D call TRBD2 (6 bases). The CDR3 contains 12 residues. V was trimmed by 11 bases and J by 0 bases, leaving 9 bases between them. CDR1 and CDR2 (germline): MDHEN, SYDVKM. The CDR3 sequence: CAGRFSTDTQYF. CDR3 coding DNA: TGTGCCGGGAGGTTTAGCACAGATACGCAGTATTTT.

This clonotype has only a few counts. The chain links TRBV20-1 to TRBJ2-7; 11 positions agree with TRBD2. The CDR3 length is 16 residues. The germline V gene encodes CDR1 DFQATT and CDR2 SNEGSKA (reference sequence). Trimming removed 0 bases from V and 0 bases from J; junction bases left unmatched: 4. The CDR3 nucleotides are TGCAGTGCTAGAGATACTAGCGGGGGTAACTCCTACGAGCAGTACTTC. It yields the protein CSARDTSGGNSYEQYF.

The chain is built from TRBV29-1 and TRBJ2-2, with 8 bases aligning to TRBD1. V shed 5 bases and J 3 bases; nucleotides not matched to a gene: 2. This CDR3 has 13 amino acids. CDR1 and CDR2 (germline): SQVTM, ANQGSEA. The CDR3 spells CSVQGAYTGELFF. CDR3 bases: TGCAGCGTTCAGGGGGCCTACACCGGGGAGCTGTTTTTT.

The chain joins TRBV6-1 to TRBJ2-3; 9 bases are shared with TRBD2. The CDR3 is 16 residues long. J lost 1 base, V lost 7 bases, and 9 bases had no gene match. The germline V gene encodes CDR1 MNHNS and CDR2 SASEGT. This CDR3 reads CASTKGREGRTDTQYF. Written as DNA, the CDR3 is TGTGCCAGCACCAAGGGGCGGGAGGGGCGCACAGATACGCAGTATTTT.

This chain connects TRBV19 to TRBJ2-7, with TRBD2 matching 11 bases. The CDR3 is 15 residues long. The germline gives CDR1 LNHDA, CDR2 SQIVND (reference sequence). After removal of 4 bases from V and 1 base from J, the junction contained 3 bases not matched to a gene. CDR3 nucleotides: TGTGCCAGTAGTACTAGACTAGCGGGATCCTACGAGCAGTACTTC. Translation gives CASSTRLAGSYEQYF.

The V call is TRBV6-2 or TRBV6-3, the J call TRBJ2-7; D unclear. Germline assignment: CDR1 MNHEY and CDR2 SVGEGT. The germline V and J ends were trimmed by 6 bases and 3 bases, with 21 bases remaining between them. This CDR3 is 16 amino acids long. CDR3 region: CASRDAVGPSLYEQYF. CDR3 DNA: TGTGCCAGCAGGGATGCGGTCGGACCCTCTCTCTACGAGCAGTACTTC.

This clonotype was picked up a small number of times. This rearrangement joins TRBV20-1 to TRBJ2-3; D is ambiguous. The CDR3 has 12 amino acids. V lost 6 bases and J 8 bases, leaving 15 bases between the germline ends. Germline CDR1 and CDR2: DFQATT and SNEGSKA (reference sequence). In DNA form, the CDR3 reads TGCAGTGCGGCTAGAGACGGCCCTACGCAGTATTTT. Its translation is CSAARDGPTQYF.

This clonotype was counted at least ten times. The chain combines TRBV6-6 with TRBJ1-4; unclear D gene. Deletions cut 6 bases from V and 3 bases from J, with 8 bases between. The CDR3 runs to 13 residues. Germline assignment: CDR1 MNHNY and CDR2 SVGAGI (reference sequence). CDR3 DNA sequence: TGTGCCAGCAGGTCGCTCCCTAATGAAAAACTGTTTTTT. It is translated as CASRSLPNEKLFF.

This chain joins TRBV7-6 and TRBJ2-3; D is unresolved. Trimming shortened V by 1 base and J by 4 bases, and 9 bases separated the two germline ends. Germline V gives CDR1 SGHVS, CDR2 FNYEAQ. This CDR3 spans 14 amino acids. The CDR3 DNA reads as TGTGCCAGCAGCTTAGTTCCGGGTCCAGATACGCAGTATTTT. Its protein is CASSLVPGPDTQYF.

The V call is TRBV29-1, the J call TRBJ2-3; 10 nucleotides agree with TRBD2. CDR3 length equals 17 residues. Trimming removed 7 bases from V and 3 bases from J; junction bases left unmatched: 16. The germline V gene encodes CDR1 SQVTM and CDR2 ANQGSEA. The CDR3 spells CSALGASGSVVTDTQYF. The CDR3 DNA reads as TGCAGCGCCCTCGGGGCTAGCGGGAGTGTGGTGACAGATACGCAGTATTTT.

V usage is TRBV10-2 and J usage is TRBJ2-7; unclear D gene. The CDR3 length is 13 residues. The germline V gene has CDR1 WSHSY and CDR2 SAAADI. Trimming pared 7 bases from V and 4 bases from J, leaving 14 bases between. In DNA form, the CDR3 reads TGCGCCAGCAACCCGACCGCTGGATACGAGCAGTACTTC. Its translation is CASNPTAGYEQYF.

The chain links TRBV3-1 to TRBJ1-1; perhaps TRBD1 as D (5 bases). Trimming stripped 4 bases from V and 3 bases from J, with 12 bases between. CDR1 and CDR2 (germline): LGHDT, YNNKEL (reference sequence). The CDR3 contains 14 residues. CDR3 amino acids: CASSRYRQHTEAFF. CDR3 nucleotides: TGTGCCAGCAGCCGATACCGACAGCACACTGAAGCTTTCTTT.

The chain uses TRBV12-3 or TRBV12-4 and TRBJ2-3; 9 positions agree with TRBD1. This CDR3 region has 17 residues. Germline trimming cut 8 bases from V and 2 bases from J; bases unmatched to any gene: 14. In nucleotides, the CDR3 is TGTGCCAGCCCCCGTACAGGGGGCGTTTTTGTCACAGATACGCAGTATTTT. Its translation is CASPRTGGVFVTDTQYF.

Points on this clonotype: A much larger clone sits a single nucleotide away, making a read error possible. V is TRBV5-1 and J is TRBJ2-2, with 7 bases aligning to TRBD2. Germline trimming cut 1 base from V and 5 bases from J; bases unmatched to any gene: 2. The germline gives CDR1 SGHRS, CDR2 YFSETQ. The CDR3 totals 14 residues. The CDR3 sequence: CASSLFGGTGELFF. The CDR3 coding sequence is TGCGCCAGCAGCTTGTTCGGGGGGACCGGGGAGCTGTTTTTT.

This clonotype was counted only a few times. The V call is TRBV20-1, the J call TRBJ2-3; 13 bases map to TRBD2. V gave up 5 bases and J gave up 4 bases; unmatched junction bases: 3. This CDR3 comprises 14 residues. Looked up from germline, CDR1 is DFQATT and CDR2 is SNEGSKA (reference sequence). CDR3 in DNA: TGCAGTGCTTGGACTAGCGGGGGCCCAGATACGCAGTATTTT. Residues: CSAWTSGGPDTQYF.